The 20 T cell receptor beta chains presented below share a single source sample, sequenced in a study of blood T cell repertoires in COVID-19. Sequenced by immunoSEQ multiplex PCR; TCRdb stores in-frame clones only, minus some. The data contain a few hundred thousand clones, about 86% of them singletons. The sequenced material came from peripheral blood. These receptors originate from a young woman who had recovered from COVID-19.

This clone occurred a few times. The rearrangement links TRBV4-2 to TRBJ1-2, with D maybe TRBD1 (6 bases). Trimming took 2 bases from V and 6 from J, leaving 13 bases between them. This CDR3 comprises 14 residues. Germline CDR1 is LGHNA and CDR2 is YNFKEQ. The CDR3 spells CASSQTGSKDGYTF. The CDR3 DNA sequence: TGTGCCAGCAGCCAAACAGGGAGTAAGGATGGCTACACCTTC.

The genes are TRBV6-5 and TRBJ2-1; tentatively, D is TRBD2 (5 bases). This CDR3 spans 13 amino acids. CDR1 is MNHEY, CDR2 SVGAGI, per germline. V was shortened by 6 bases and J by 0 bases, with 6 bases between the two germline ends. The CDR3: CASRGSSYNEQFF. The CDR3 nucleotides are TGTGCCAGCAGGGGGAGCTCCTACAATGAGCAGTTCTTC.

V is TRBV27 and J is TRBJ1-4; D gene uncertain. This CDR3 region has 12 residues. The V end was cut by 5 bases, the J end by 7 bases, with 8 bases between. Germline V gives CDR1 MNHEY, CDR2 SMNVEV (reference sequence). CDR3 sequence: CASSPSGEKLFF. The CDR3 region has the DNA TGTGCCAGCAGTCCCAGTGGTGAAAAACTGTTTTTT.

Turning to this clone: Other nucleotide sequences in the sample specify the same CDR3. The genes are TRBV28 and TRBJ2-7; D may be TRBD1 (6 bases). V shed 4 bases and J shed 1 base, with 14 bases lying between them. The germline V gene has CDR1 MDHEN and CDR2 SYDVKM. The CDR3 covers 15 residues. CDR3: CASSSTGKGSYEQYF. The DNA for the CDR3 is TGTGCCAGCAGTTCCACAGGGAAGGGGTCCTACGAGCAGTACTTC.

V and J are TRBV19 and TRBJ1-2; 7 bases match TRBD1. Germline values: CDR1 LNHDA, CDR2 SQIVND (reference sequence). This CDR3 is built from 14 residues. The V gene end was trimmed by 4 bases and the J gene end by 5 bases; junction bases not matched to a gene: 7. Here the CDR3 DNA reads TGTGCCAGTAGTACCATACAGGGGATATATGGCTACACCTTC. Its translation: CASSTIQGIYGYTF.

The rearrangement joins TRBV6-2 or TRBV6-3 to TRBJ1-3; the match to TRBD1 covers 7 bases. V was pared by 2 bases and J by 0 bases, with 13 bases of the junction left unmatched. The CDR3 loop spans 19 amino acids. CDR1 is MNHEY and CDR2 is SVGEGT in the germline V gene. CDR3 coding DNA: TGTGCCAGCAGTTACCCGCGGACAGGAGACTCTTACTCTGGAAACACCATATATTTT. Translating gives CASSYPRTGDSYSGNTIYF.

J is TRBJ1-2 and V is TRBV5-4, with D perhaps matching TRBD1 (6 bases). V was cut by 3 bases and J by 3 bases, with 12 bases left in between. The CDR3 has 14 amino acids. CDR1 is SGHNT and CDR2 is YYREEE in the germline V gene (reference sequence). The CDR3 reads CASSSVQGDYGYTF. CDR3 coding DNA: TGTGCCAGCAGCTCAGTACAGGGCGACTATGGCTACACCTTC.

The rearrangement uses TRBV3-1 (or the pseudogene TRBV3-2) and TRBJ1-4, with TRBD1 as a possible D gene (6 bases). This CDR3 spans 15 amino acids. The germline CDR1 and CDR2 sequences are LGHDT and YNNKEL (reference sequence). V lost 5 bases and J 7 bases, leaving 17 bases between the germline ends. The CDR3: CASSSRGRGGEKLFF. The CDR3 DNA is TGTGCCAGCAGCTCCCGCGGCAGGGGTGGTGAAAAACTGTTTTTT.

In its sample, this clone was seen once. V and J are TRBV27 and TRBJ1-5; the match to TRBD1 covers 7 bases. This CDR3 comprises 15 residues. CDR1 MNHEY and CDR2 SMNVEV come from the germline V gene (reference sequence). Germline trimming cut 2 bases from V and 3 bases from J; bases unmatched to any gene: 4. DNA for the CDR3: TGTGCCAGCAGTTTAAGGGACAGTGACAATCAGCCCCAGCATTTT. Translated, it gives CASSLRDSDNQPQHF.

V is TRBV12-3 or TRBV12-4 and J is TRBJ1-5; D is perhaps TRBD1 (5 bases). The V end lost 6 bases, the J end lost 4 bases, and 7 bases lay between the germline ends. CDR3 length: 12 amino acids. The CDR3: CASSAGNQPQHF. The CDR3 DNA is TGTGCCAGCAGCGCAGGGAATCAGCCCCAGCATTTT.

The rearrangement uses TRBV10-3 and TRBJ2-3, with 8 bases aligning to TRBD2. V shed 6 bases and J 2 bases; nucleotides not matched to a gene: 7. The CDR3 totals 15 residues. Per germline, CDR1 ENHRY and CDR2 SYGVKD. The CDR3 nucleotides are TGTGCCATCAGCGGGGGGGGGACCATCACAGATACGCAGTATTTT. This gives the protein CAISGGGTITDTQYF.

This rearrangement joins TRBV30 to TRBJ2-5; D is possibly TRBD1 (5 bases). Germline CDR1 and CDR2: GTSNPN and SVGIG (reference sequence). Trimming took 1 base from V and 7 from J, leaving 16 bases between them. The CDR3 length is 14 residues. CDR3 nucleotide sequence: TGTGCCTGGAGTGAAACAGGCGTTTTGGGGACCCAGTACTTC. It specifies CAWSETGVLGTQYF.

The chain is built from TRBV5-4 and TRBJ1-6; TRBD1 aligns across 11 bases. J was trimmed by 7 bases and V by 4 bases; bases with no gene match: 7. The CDR3 sequence is 16 residues long. The germline gives CDR1 SGHNT, CDR2 YYREEE (reference sequence). CDR3 region: CASSAGQGARNSPLHF. The CDR3 DNA follows: TGTGCCAGCAGCGCAGGACAGGGGGCTCGAAATTCACCCCTCCACTTT.

J is TRBJ1-2 and V is TRBV11-2; tentatively, D is TRBD1 (6 bases). V was trimmed by 5 bases and J by 4 bases, leaving 17 bases between them. Germline assignment: CDR1 SGHAT and CDR2 FQNNGV. The CDR3 has 15 amino acids. DNA of the CDR3: TGTGCCAGCAGCCTTGCAACAGGGTCCCCCTATGGCTACACCTTC. Protein: CASSLATGSPYGYTF.

The chain joins TRBV4-1 to TRBJ1-2, with 8 bases matching TRBD1. The CDR3 totals 15 residues. Germline V gene lookup returns CDR1 MGHRA and CDR2 YSYEKL. The junction had 4 bases not matched to a gene; V was cut back by 1 base and J by 3 bases. CDR3 sequence reads: CASSQVGQVYYGYTF. CDR3 DNA sequence: TGCGCCAGCAGCCAAGTGGGACAGGTTTACTATGGCTACACCTTC.

The V and J genes are TRBV5-6 and TRBJ1-5; D is possibly TRBD1 (5 bases). The CDR3 spans 14 residues. CDR1 is SGHDT and CDR2 is YYEEEE in the germline V gene. V lost 3 bases and J 7 bases, leaving 14 bases between the germline ends. For the CDR3, the DNA is TGTGCCAGCAGCTCAGCAGACGGGGGACAGCCCCAGCATTTT. Amino acids: CASSSADGGQPQHF.

The V call is TRBV7-6, the J call TRBJ1-1; no clear D. The CDR3 loop spans 11 amino acids. CDR1 and CDR2 from the germline V gene are SGHVS and FNYEAQ. Trimming pared 5 bases from V and 4 bases from J, leaving 5 bases between. CDR3 residues: CASSLPTEAFF. The CDR3 nucleotides read TGTGCCAGCAGCCTTCCCACTGAAGCTTTCTTT.

This clone has a single count. This chain uses TRBV20-1 with TRBJ2-5; possible D gene TRBD1, 6 bases. The length of the CDR3 is 14 residues. Germline CDR1 is DFQATT and CDR2 is SNEGSKA (reference sequence). Deletions cut 3 bases from V and 4 bases from J, with 15 bases between. As DNA, the CDR3 is TGCAGTGCTAGTCCCAGGGGACGGCGAGAGACCCAGTACTTC. Translating it yields CSASPRGRRETQYF.

The chain is built from TRBV7-8 and TRBJ1-1; D uncertain. Per germline, CDR1 SGHVS and CDR2 FQNEAQ. V was trimmed by 1 base and J by 1 base, leaving 4 bases between them. The CDR3 has 13 amino acids. CDR3 coding DNA: TGTGCCAGCAGCTTAGGCAGGAACACTGAAGCTTTCTTT. Its translation: CASSLGRNTEAFF.

This chain connects TRBV6-5 to TRBJ2-3; 9 bases fit TRBD2. The trim removed 6 bases at V and 7 bases at J, leaving 5 bases unmatched. Looked up from germline, CDR1 is MNHEY and CDR2 is SVGAGI. The CDR3 consists of 13 residues. In nucleotides, the CDR3 is TGTGCCAGCAGCAGCGGGAGGTTGTATACGCAGTATTTT. Translating it yields CASSSGRLYTQYF.